The sequence of this TCR beta chain was determined in a study of blood T cell repertoires in COVID-19. Study information: PBMCs, B-cell-depleted T cells, or T cells were the source of the cDNA or gDNA that made up the material.

Germline V gene lookup returns CDR1 SGDLS and CDR2 YYNGEE. V was pared by 0 bases and J by 2 bases, with 12 bases between. The CDR3 extends over 15 amino acids. Participants came from about two dozen US areas, aged about 18 to 100 years. Recovered status in Cohort 3 required two negative PCRs, clearance, or symptom resolution. Sequenced by immunoSEQ multiplex PCR; TCRdb stores in-frame clones only, minus some. This table has 100,000 to 150,000 clones, approximately 86% appearing once. The sequencing input was PBMCs or T cells enriched from blood (not recorded which). The source is a woman aged 45 to 65 who had recovered from COVID-19. The chain recombines TRBV9 with TRBJ2-7, with a possible D match to TRBD1 (6 bases). The DNA of the CDR3 is TGTGCCAGCAGCGTAGGTGGGGGCGGAACCTACGAGCAGTACTTC. Amino acid sequence: CASSVGGGGTYEQYF.